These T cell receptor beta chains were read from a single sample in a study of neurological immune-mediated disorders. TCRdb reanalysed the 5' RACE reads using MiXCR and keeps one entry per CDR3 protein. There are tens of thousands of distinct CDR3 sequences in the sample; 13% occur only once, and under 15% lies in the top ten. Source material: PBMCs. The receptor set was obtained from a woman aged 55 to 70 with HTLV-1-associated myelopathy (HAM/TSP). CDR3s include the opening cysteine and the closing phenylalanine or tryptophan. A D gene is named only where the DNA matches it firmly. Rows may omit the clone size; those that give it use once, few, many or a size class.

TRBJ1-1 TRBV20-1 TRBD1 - CSARPWTGENTEAFF TGCAGTGCTCGCCCCTGGACAGGAGAGAACACTGAAGCTTTCTTT
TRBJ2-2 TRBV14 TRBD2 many CASSRQAGVQTGELFF TGTGCCAGCAGCCGGCAAGCGGGAGTACAGACCGGGGAGCTGTTTTTT
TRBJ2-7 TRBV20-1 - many CSVPTGTQRGEQYF TGCAGTGTCCCTACCGGGACCCAGAGGGGCGAGCAGTACTTC
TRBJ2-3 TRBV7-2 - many CASSLSGSTDTQYF TGTGCCAGCAGCTTATCGGGTAGCACAGATACGCAGTATTTT
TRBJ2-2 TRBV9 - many CASSVGQKNTGELFF TGTGCCAGCAGCGTAGGACAGAAGAACACCGGGGAGCTGTTTTTT
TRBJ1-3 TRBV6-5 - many CASGRGSGNTIYF TGTGCCAGCGGAAGGGGCTCTGGAAACACCATATATTTT
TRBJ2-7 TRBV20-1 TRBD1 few CSATRTGLGEQYF TGCAGTGCTACCCGGACAGGGTTAGGCGAGCAGTACTTC
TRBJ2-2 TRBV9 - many CASSVATGYTGELFF TGTGCCAGCAGCGTAGCTACGGGATACACCGGGGAGCTGTTTTTT
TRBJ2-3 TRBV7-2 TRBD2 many CASSPTGRRGGVDTQYF TGTGCCAGCAGCCCTACCGGAAGGCGGGGGGGCGTAGATACGCAGTATTTT
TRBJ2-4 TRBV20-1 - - CSARGVDIQYF TGCAGTGCTAGAGGGGTAGACATTCAGTACTTC
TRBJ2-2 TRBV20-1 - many CSASGLLNTGELFF TGCAGTGCTTCGGGACTCTTGAACACCGGGGAGCTGTTTTTT
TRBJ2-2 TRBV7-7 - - CASSLVFGDGELFF TGTGCCAGCAGCTTAGTATTCGGGGACGGGGAGCTGTTTTTT
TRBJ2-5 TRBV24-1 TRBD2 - CATEMTSRQETQYF TGTGCCACCGAGATGACTAGCCGGCAAGAGACCCAGTACTTC
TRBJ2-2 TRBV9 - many CASSGVTPNTGELFF TGTGCCAGCAGCGGAGTGACCCCGAACACCGGGGAGCTGTTTTTT
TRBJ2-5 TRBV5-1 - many CASSLHAKTQYF TGCGCCAGCAGCTTGCACGCCAAGACCCAGTACTTC
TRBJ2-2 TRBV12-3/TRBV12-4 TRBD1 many CASIRQGVGTGELFF TGTGCCAGCATCCGACAGGGGGTCGGTACCGGGGAGCTGTTTTTT
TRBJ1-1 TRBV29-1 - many CSVETPMDTEAFF TGCAGCGTTGAGACCCCTATGGACACTGAAGCTTTCTTT
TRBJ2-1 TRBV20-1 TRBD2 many CSADGTSGRGEQFF TGCAGTGCCGACGGGACTAGCGGGAGAGGGGAGCAGTTCTTC
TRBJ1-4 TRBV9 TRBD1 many CASSKRTGIERIEKLFF TGTGCCAGCAGCAAACGGACAGGGATTGAACGTATCGAAAAACTGTTTTTT
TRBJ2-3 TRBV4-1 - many CASSQEGTPSTDTQYF TGCGCCAGCAGCCAAGAGGGGACACCTAGCACAGATACGCAGTATTTT
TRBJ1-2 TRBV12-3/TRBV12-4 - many CASSSGAGYYGYTF TGTGCCAGCAGTTCCGGGGCGGGTTACTATGGCTACACCTTC
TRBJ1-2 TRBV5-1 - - CASSLVDCTYGYTF TGCGCCAGCAGCTTGGTGGACTGTACCTATGGCTACACCTTC
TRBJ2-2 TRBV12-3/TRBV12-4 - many CASSPHRRTNTGELFF TGTGCCAGCAGTCCACACAGGCGCACGAACACCGGGGAGCTGTTTTTT
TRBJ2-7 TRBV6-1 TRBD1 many CASSATGSSYEQYF TGTGCCAGCAGTGCGACAGGGAGCTCCTACGAGCAGTACTTC
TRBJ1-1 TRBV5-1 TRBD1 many CASSYTGAEAFF TGCGCCAGCAGTTATACAGGGGCTGAAGCTTTCTTT
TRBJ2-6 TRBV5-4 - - CASSSAGANVLTF TGTGCCAGCAGCTCGGCCGGGGCCAACGTCCTGACTTTC